This TCR beta chain was identified in a study of T-cell memory formation after mild COVID-19. The study, taken as a whole, reports: Largely, contracting CD4+ clones fell within CM and EM, and contracting CD8+ clones within EMRA.

One entry per CDR3 protein results from TCRdb running MiXCR on the 5' RACE reads. This table has 70,000 to 100,000 distinct CDR3 sequences, roughly 16% appearing once. On this clonotype: Its antigen remains unidentified.

The CDR3 is 15 amino acids. The V gene's germline CDR1 is MNHEY and CDR2 SMNVEV (reference sequence). Trimming removed 5 bases from V and 5 bases from J; junction bases left unmatched: 10. V is TRBV27 and J is TRBJ2-7; TRBD1 matches at 9 bases. The clonotype comes from a young man who had mild COVID-19 (a few samples of this study predate the infection). Cell type and time point are not known. The specimen sequenced was PBMCs or a T cell subset sorted from them (not recorded which). Written as DNA, the CDR3 is TGTGCCAGCAGTATCCGGGACAGGGCTTCTCACGAGCAGTACTTC. It is translated as CASSIRDRASHEQYF.